What follows is one T cell receptor (beta chain) and its context. Its matching antigen is unknown. This entry belongs to a study of CD8+ T cells in alopecia areata. Findings and limits, study-wide: Among patients, TCR sharing was less clear than in mice, a difference possibly due in part to HLA diversity in the patient population. Alopecia totalis/universalis scalp especially showed more expanded CD8+ clones than normal scalp.

Alopecia areata patients provided lesional scalp punch biopsies and peripheral blood, both collected for the study. PBMCs yielded sorted CD4+ and CD8+ T cells. It was cDNA, reverse transcribed from extracted RNA, that served as the sequencing template. Assay: immunoSEQ multiplex PCR; the TCRdb copy retains only in-frame clones and omits some. Among roughly 150,000 clones listed, more than 45% were seen once. Germline values: CDR1 SGHRS, CDR2 YFSETQ. Deletions cut 6 bases from V and 2 bases from J, with 12 bases between. CDR3 size: 14 residues. The chain links TRBV5-1 to TRBJ2-1, with D possibly being TRBD1 (6 bases). The sequencing sample was made of CD4+ T cells sorted from blood. The receptor comes from a human donor with alopecia areata. CDR3 sequence: CASTSQGPYNEQFF. CDR3 sequence (DNA): TGCGCCAGCACCTCACAGGGACCCTACAATGAGCAGTTCTTC.